This T cell receptor (beta chain) was obtained from a study of vaccination effects on CD4 cells after COVID-19. Study-wide results and limits: Both infection-induced and vaccine-induced clones contracted markedly at late post-vaccination timepoints.

Antigen-specific CD4+ T cells expanded by the ViraFEST assay with viral peptide pools were then sequenced. Isolation of CD4+ T cells took place after less than twelve days of culture. The person was diagnosed with PCR-confirmed SARS-CoV-2 infection between March and December 2020. Researchers reported culturing 2.1 million or so PBMC in each well, adding 8 to 10 IU/ml IL-2 and approximately 10 ug/ml peptides. V was pared by 4 bases and J by 4 bases, with 8 bases between. This CDR3 comprises 13 residues. Germline V gives CDR1 SGHDN, CDR2 FVKESK. Sequencing was performed with immunoSEQ multiplex PCR; in TCRdb, only in-frame clones are kept and a portion is missing. Of around 25,000 clones listed, approximately 80% are singletons. A note on this clone: Its antigen is unknown.

Specimen: CD4+ T cells from PBMCs cultured with HCoV-NL63 spike peptides, collected before COVID-19 vaccination. This chain links TRBV14 with TRBJ2-1; no reliable D call. The clonotype originates from a human donor who had a prior SARS-CoV-2 infection. The CDR3 nucleotides read TGTGCCAGCAGCCGAGTTGGATACAATGAGCAGTTCTTC. As protein: CASSRVGYNEQFF.